This TCR beta chain stems from a study of blood T cell repertoires in COVID-19. About the study: Acute-phase and convalescent COVID-19 samples originated in the United States, Italy and Spain. The cDNA or gDNA used as material had been derived from T cells, B-cell-depleted T cells, or PBMCs.

V was shortened by 0 bases and J by 0 bases, with 8 bases between the two germline ends. CDR1 is MNHNS and CDR2 is SASEGT in the germline V gene. The CDR3 length is 16 residues. Study processing details: Reference gene primer amplification gave nucleated cell count estimates. Clones were read by immunoSEQ multiplex PCR, and TCRdb kept only the in-frame ones, dropping some. V and J calls and clone size come straight from that table; D and trimming were deduced from the DNA. The repertoire holds more than 95,000 clones, with more than 75% as singletons. The TCR comes from a man of 80 years or more with acute or convalescent COVID-19. This chain links TRBV6-1 with TRBJ2-2, with a weak D call TRBD2 (5 bases). Sample: peripheral blood. The CDR3 bases are TGTGCCAGCAGTGAAGCGACCGGGGCGAACACCGGGGAGCTGTTTTTT. Protein sequence: CASSEATGANTGELFF.